This T cell receptor (beta chain) was sequenced in a study of beta chain features in type 1 diabetes. Points from the study as a whole: Lower insertion and higher deletion counts appeared at VDJ junctions in type 1 diabetes patients. A cDNA-based sequencing approach could over-represent cells with high TCR expression.

Cells sorted by CD45RO/CCR7/CD25/CD127/CD95/CD27 comprised CD4+ naive, central memory, regulatory and stem cell-like memory cells. Unmatched junction bases numbered 14, after V lost 3 bases and J lost 6 bases. CDR1 is LNHDA, CDR2 SQIVND, per germline (reference sequence). The CDR3 runs 18 residues. TCRB transcripts that were expressed got sequenced, as all of the isolated RNA had been reverse transcribed. Profiling relied on immunoSEQ multiplex PCR, and the TCRdb table lists in-frame clones only, not all of them. Here the sample spans under 800,000 clones, around 15% being singletons. About this clone: Its antigen is not identified.

The rearrangement uses TRBV19 and TRBJ2-1, with 10 bases matching TRBD2. The sample consisted of naive CD4+ T cells from blood. This receptor was obtained from a man aged 18 to 35 in good health. The CDR3 bases are TGTGCCAGTAGTATGCAGCTAGCGGGAGTGCCATTTGGCAATGAGCAGTTCTTC. Encoded protein: CASSMQLAGVPFGNEQFF.